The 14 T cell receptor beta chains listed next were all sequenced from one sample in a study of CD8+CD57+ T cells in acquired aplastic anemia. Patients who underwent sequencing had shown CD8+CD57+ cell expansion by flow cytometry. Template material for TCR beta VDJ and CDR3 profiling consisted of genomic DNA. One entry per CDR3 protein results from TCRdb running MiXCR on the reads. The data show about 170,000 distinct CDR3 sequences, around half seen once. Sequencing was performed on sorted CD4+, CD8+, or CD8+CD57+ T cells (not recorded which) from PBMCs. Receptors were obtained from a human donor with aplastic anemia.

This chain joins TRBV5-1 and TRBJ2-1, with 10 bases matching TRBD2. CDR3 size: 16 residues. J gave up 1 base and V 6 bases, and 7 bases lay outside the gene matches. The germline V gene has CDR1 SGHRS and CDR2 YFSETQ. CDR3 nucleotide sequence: TGCGCCAGCACCGGGGGTAGCGGGAGGTCCTACAATGAGCAGTTCTTC. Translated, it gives CASTGGSGRSYNEQFF.

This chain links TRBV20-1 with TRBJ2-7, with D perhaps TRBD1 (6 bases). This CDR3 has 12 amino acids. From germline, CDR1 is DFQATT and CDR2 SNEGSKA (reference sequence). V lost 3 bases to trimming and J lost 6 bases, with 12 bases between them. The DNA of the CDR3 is TGCAGTGCTAGGAAACAGGGCTCCGAGCAGTACTTC. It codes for CSARKQGSEQYF.

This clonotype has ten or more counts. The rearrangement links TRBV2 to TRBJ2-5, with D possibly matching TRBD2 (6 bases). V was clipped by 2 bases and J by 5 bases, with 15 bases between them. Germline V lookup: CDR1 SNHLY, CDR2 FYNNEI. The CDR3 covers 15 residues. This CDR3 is CASSELALAAETQYF. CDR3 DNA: TGTGCCAGCAGTGAACTGGCACTAGCTGCTGAGACCCAGTACTTC.

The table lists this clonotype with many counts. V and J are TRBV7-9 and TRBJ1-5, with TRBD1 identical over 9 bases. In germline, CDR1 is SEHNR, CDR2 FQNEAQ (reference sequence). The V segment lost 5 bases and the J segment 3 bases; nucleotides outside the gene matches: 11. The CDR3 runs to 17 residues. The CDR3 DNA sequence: TGTGCCAGCAGCCGCGGGGGGGGACAGGGTTACAATCAGCCCCAGCATTTT. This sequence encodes CASSRGGGQGYNQPQHF. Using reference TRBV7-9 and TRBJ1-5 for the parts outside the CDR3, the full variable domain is DTGVSQNPRHKITKRGQNVTFRCDPISEHNRLYWYRQTLGQGPEFLTYFQNEAQLEKSRLLSDRFSAERPKGSFSTLEIQRTEQGDSAMYLCASSRGGGQGYNQPQHFGDGTRLSIL.

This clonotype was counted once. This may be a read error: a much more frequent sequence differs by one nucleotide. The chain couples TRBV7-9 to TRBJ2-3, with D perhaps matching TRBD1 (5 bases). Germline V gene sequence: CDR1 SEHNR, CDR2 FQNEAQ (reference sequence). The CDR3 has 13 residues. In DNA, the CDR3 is TGTGCCAGCAGCTTTCCAGACACAGGTACGCAGTATTTT. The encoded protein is CASSFPDTGTQYF. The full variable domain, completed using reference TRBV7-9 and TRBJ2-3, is DTGVSQNPRHKITKRGQNVTFRCDPISEHNRLYWYRQTLGQGPEFLTYFQNEAQLEKSRLLSDRFSAERPKGSFSTLEIQRTEQGDSAMYLCASSFPDTGTQYFGPGTRLTVL.

CDR3 DNA sequence: TGCGCCAGCAGTGAGTCCGGGGTGTGGGTTTTCGATTCACCCCTCCACTTT. Translation: CASSESGVWVFDSPLHF. The chain employs TRBV10-2 and TRBJ1-6; D is unclear. CDR3 size: 17 residues. Germline V gene sequence: CDR1 WSHSY, CDR2 SAAADI. V lost 0 bases and J 8 bases, leaving 17 bases between the germline ends.

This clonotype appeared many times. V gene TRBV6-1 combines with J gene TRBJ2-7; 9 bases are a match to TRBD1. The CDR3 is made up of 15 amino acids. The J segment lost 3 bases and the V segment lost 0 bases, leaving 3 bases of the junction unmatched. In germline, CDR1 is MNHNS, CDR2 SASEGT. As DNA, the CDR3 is TGTGCCAGCAGTGAAGCCCTGACAGGGGGCTACGAGCAGTACTTC. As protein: CASSEALTGGYEQYF.

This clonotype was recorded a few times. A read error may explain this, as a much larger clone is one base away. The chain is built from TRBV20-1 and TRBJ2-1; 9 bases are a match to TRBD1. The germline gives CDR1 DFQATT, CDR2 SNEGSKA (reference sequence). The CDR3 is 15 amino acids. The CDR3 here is CSARVGDRVSNGQFF. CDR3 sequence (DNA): TGCAGTGCTAGAGTCGGGGACAGGGTTTCGAATGGGCAGTTCTTC.

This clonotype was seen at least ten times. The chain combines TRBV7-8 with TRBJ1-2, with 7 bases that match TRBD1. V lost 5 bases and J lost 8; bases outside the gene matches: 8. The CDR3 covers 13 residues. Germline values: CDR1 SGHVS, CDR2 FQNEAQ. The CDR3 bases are TGTGCCAGCAGCCCCTTGGAGGGGGCCGGCTACACCTTC. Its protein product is CASSPLEGAGYTF.

The CDR3 loop is CASSLSGYDEQYF. The CDR3, as DNA: TGTGCCAGCAGTCTGTCGGGGTACGACGAGCAGTACTTC. The genes are TRBV12-3 or TRBV12-4 and TRBJ2-7; a possible D gene is TRBD2 (5 bases). This CDR3 comprises 13 residues. V was clipped by 5 bases and J by 5 bases, with 13 bases between them.

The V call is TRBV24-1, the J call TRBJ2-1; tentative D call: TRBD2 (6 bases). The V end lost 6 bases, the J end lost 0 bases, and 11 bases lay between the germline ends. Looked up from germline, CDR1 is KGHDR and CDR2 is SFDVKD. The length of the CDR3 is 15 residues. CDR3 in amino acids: CATSPAGSSYNEQFF. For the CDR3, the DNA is TGTGCCACCAGTCCCGCGGGGAGCTCCTACAATGAGCAGTTCTTC.

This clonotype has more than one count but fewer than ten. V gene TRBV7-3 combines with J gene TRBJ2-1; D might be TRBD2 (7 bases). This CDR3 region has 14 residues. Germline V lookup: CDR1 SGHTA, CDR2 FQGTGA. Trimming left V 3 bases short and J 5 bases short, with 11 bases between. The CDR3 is CASSLGGAHNEQFF. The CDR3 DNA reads TGTGCCAGCAGCTTGGGGGGGGCCCACAATGAGCAGTTCTTC.

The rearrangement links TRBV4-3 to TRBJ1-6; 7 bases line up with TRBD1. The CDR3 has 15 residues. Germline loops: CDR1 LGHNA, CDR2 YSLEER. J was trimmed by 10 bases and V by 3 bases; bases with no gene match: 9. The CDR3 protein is CASSHVGRGQSPLHF. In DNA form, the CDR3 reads TGCGCCAGCAGCCACGTTGGGAGGGGGCAGTCACCCCTCCACTTT.

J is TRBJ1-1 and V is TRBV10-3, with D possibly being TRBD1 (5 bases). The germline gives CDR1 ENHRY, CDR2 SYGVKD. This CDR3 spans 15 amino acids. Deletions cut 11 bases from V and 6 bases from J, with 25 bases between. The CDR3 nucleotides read TGTGCCGTAGGTGACCCGACAGTCGGAGGGGCTGAAGCTTTCTTT. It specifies CAVGDPTVGGAEAFF.